This note documents a single T cell receptor (beta chain) sequence. Its antigen is unidentified. One end of the junction fails to match germline, which may point to a read error. The sample belongs to a study of molecular identifiers for immune sequencing clone quantification. Study-level background: Naive CD8 RNA (20,000 or 100,000 cells) was divided into five aliquots, with four sequenced.

The authors built bulk TCR libraries by previously described methods with listed TCR primers. MiXCR, run by TCRdb on the PCR reads, gives a single entry per CDR3 protein. The profile covers some 590,000 distinct CDR3 sequences, with 25% appearing a single time and 0.7% to 0.95% taken by the ten largest. Findings and caveats of the study: Highly expanded clone sizes could be underestimated by identical TCR molecules that share a barcode.

Germline V gives CDR1 SNHLY, CDR2 FYNNEI. This CDR3 is built from 11 residues. This TCR derives from a human donor in good health. Some libraries in this study had Jurkat cell RNA spiked in. The sequenced sample was naive CD8+ T cells from blood, with Jurkat cell RNA spiked in. Subset noted: FACS-sorted CD8+CD4-CCR7+CD45RA+ naive T cells. J is TRBJ1-1 and V is TRBV2, with D unclear. As DNA, the CDR3 is TGTACCAGCATGACAATCACTGAAGCTTTCTTT. Translation: CTSMTITEAFF.